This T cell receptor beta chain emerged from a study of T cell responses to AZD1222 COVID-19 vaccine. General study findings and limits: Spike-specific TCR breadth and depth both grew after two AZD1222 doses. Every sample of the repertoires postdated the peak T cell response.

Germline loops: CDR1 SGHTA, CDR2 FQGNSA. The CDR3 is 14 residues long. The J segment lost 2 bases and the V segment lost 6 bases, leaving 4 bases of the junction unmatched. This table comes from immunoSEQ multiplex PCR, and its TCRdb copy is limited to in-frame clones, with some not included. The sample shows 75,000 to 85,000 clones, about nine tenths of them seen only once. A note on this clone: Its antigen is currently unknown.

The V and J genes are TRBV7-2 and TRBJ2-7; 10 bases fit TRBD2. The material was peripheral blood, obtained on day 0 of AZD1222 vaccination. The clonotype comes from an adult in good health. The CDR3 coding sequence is TGTGCCAGCAGTTCTAGCGGGAGCGCCTACGAGCAGTACTTC. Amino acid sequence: CASSSSGSAYEQYF.